The clone carrying this T cell receptor beta chain occurred many times. Antigen specificity is unknown. This sample is part of a study of T cell repertoires in cytomegalovirus infection. Whole-study findings and limits: Using cumulative public TCR beta family frequency, the authors identified those who carried CMV together with the relevant HLA.

The germline CDR1 and CDR2 sequences are MNHNY and SVGAGI (reference sequence). The CDR3 covers 15 residues. V dropped 3 bases and J dropped 2 bases, with 10 bases sitting between them. One entry per CDR3 protein, called by TCRdb with MiXCR from the reads. The repertoire includes about 310,000 distinct CDR3 sequences, about 9.2% of them detected once, and around 2.5% sits in the top ten. The chain has TRBV6-6 and TRBJ1-4, with TRBD1 as a possible D gene (6 bases). The clonotype originates from a human donor in good health (CMV status not recorded). Some clones in this sample may be carry-over from other donors' samples. What was sequenced was PBMCs. CDR3 residues: CASSYRRGTNEKLFF. The CDR3 bases are TGTGCCAGCAGTTATCGGAGGGGGACTAATGAAAAACTGTTTTTT.